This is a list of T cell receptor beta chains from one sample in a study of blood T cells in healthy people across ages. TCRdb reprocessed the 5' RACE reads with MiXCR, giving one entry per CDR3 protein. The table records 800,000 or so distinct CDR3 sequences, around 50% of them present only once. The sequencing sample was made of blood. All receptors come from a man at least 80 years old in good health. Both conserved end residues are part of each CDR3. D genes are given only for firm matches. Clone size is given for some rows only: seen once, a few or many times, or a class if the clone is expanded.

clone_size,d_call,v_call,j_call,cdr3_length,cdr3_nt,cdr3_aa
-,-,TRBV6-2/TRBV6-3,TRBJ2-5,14,TGTGCCAGCAGTTATCGGAATAGGGCGGAGACCCAGTACTTC,CASSYRNRAETQYF
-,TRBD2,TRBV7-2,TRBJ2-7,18,TGTGCCAGCAGCCCCAAGGTAGCTAGCGGGAGGGCCGGGTACGAGCAGTACTTC,CASSPKVASGRAGYEQYF
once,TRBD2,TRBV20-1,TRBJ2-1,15,TGCAGTGCTGGAGACACTAGCGGAGCTTTGAATGAGCAGTTCTTC,CSAGDTSGALNEQFF
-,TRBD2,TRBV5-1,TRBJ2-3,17,TGCGCCAGCAGCTTGAGCGGGACGACCCGTAGCACAGATACGCAGTATTTT,CASSLSGTTRSTDTQYF
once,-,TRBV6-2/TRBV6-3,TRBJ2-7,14,TGTGCCAGCAGTTACGAAGTGGGGCCCTACGAGCAGTACTTC,CASSYEVGPYEQYF
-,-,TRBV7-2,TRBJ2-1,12,TGTGCCAGCAGCTTAAAGGGGTGGCCTAAGTTCTTC,CASSLKGWPKFF
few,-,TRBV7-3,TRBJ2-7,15,TGTGCCAGCAGCGAGACGCCGGGAGCCAAATACGAGCAGTACTTC,CASSETPGAKYEQYF
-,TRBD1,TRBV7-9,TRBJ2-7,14,TGTGCCAGCAGCTTAAGTGACAGGGCCCACGAGCAGTACTTC,CASSLSDRAHEQYF
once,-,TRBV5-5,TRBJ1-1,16,TGTGCCAGCAGTTTCACGGGGGCGATTATGAACACTGAAGCTTTCTTT,CASSFTGAIMNTEAFF
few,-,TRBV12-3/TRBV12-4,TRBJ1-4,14,TGTGCCAGCAGTTTGGAACAGGGAGTAGAAAAACTGTTTTTT,CASSLEQGVEKLFF
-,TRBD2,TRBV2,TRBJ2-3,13,TGTGCCAGCCGGGAGGGCTTCACAGATACGCAGTATTTT,CASREGFTDTQYF
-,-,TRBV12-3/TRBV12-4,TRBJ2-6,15,TGTGCCAGCAGTTATCAGGGCGGCGGGGCCAACGTCCTGACTTTC,CASSYQGGGANVLTF
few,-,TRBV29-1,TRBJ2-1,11,TGCAGCGTTGCAGGGTACAATGAGCAGTTCTTC,CSVAGYNEQFF
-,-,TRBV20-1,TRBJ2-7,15,TGCAGTGCTAGTCCGCCGCAGGGCTCGCTCTACGAGCAGTACTTC,CSASPPQGSLYEQYF
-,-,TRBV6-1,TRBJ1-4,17,TGTGCCAGCAGTGATCAGAGTTGGGCAGGGGAAAATAAAAAACCGTTTTTT,CASSDQSWAGENKKPFF
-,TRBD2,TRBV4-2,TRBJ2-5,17,TGTGCCAGCAGCCAAGAAGGTGGGCGGGAGGTTGGGGAGACCCAGTACTTC,CASSQEGGREVGETQYF
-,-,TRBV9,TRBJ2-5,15,TGTGCCAGCAGCGATGGGGAGAAACCCCAAGAGACCCAGTACTTC,CASSDGEKPQETQYF
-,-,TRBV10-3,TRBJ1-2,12,TGTGCCATCAGATCAGGAGCGGGTGGCTACACCTTC,CAIRSGAGGYTF
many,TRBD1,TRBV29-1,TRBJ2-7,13,TGCAGTGTTGAGGGACAGGGGAACTACGAGCAGTACTTC,CSVEGQGNYEQYF
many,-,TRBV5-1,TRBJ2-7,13,TGCGCCAGCAGCTTGGGCAGTGGGTACGAGCAGTACTTC,CASSLGSGYEQYF
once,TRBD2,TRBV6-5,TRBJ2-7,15,TGTGCCAGCAGTAAGACTAGCGGGAGCCCCTACGAGCAGTACTTC,CASSKTSGSPYEQYF
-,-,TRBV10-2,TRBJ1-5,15,TGCGCCAGCAGTGAGTCAACAGGATCAAATCAGCCCCAGCATTTT,CASSESTGSNQPQHF
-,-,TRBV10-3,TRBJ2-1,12,TGTGCCATCAGTGAACTCAACAATGAGCAGTTCTTC,CAISELNNEQFF
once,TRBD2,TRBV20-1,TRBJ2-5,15,TGCAGTGCCTCCCCGGGCGGGAGTGGGCAAGAGACCCAGTACTTC,CSASPGGSGQETQYF
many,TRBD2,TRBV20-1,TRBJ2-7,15,TGCAGTGCTAGAGATGGGCGGGAGGCCGCCTACGAGCAGTACTTC,CSARDGREAAYEQYF
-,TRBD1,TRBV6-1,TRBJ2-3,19,TGTGCCAGCGGCCTCAAGGGGGGACAGGGGGCGCAAGGCACAGATACGCAGTATTTT,CASGLKGGQGAQGTDTQYF
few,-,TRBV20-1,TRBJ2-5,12,TGCAGTGCTACCCCCGTCGGAGAGACCCAGTACTTC,CSATPVGETQYF
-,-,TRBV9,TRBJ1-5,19,TGTGCCAGCAGCGGAGCAGGGGACGAAGCGGGGGCTGGTATCCAGCCCCAGCATTTT,CASSGAGDEAGAGIQPQHF
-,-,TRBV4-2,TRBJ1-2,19,TGTGCCAGCAGCCAAGAGGGGACCAGGGTCCCACATACTAACTATGGCTACACCTTC,CASSQEGTRVPHTNYGYTF
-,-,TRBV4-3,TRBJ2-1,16,TGCGCCAGCAGCCAAGCTCCGCGGAGCTCCTACAATGAACAGTTCTTC,CASSQAPRSSYNEQFF
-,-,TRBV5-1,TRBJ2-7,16,TGCGCCAGCAGCTTGGAAACAGGGCTAGTTCGTGGCGAGCAGTACTTC,CASSLETGLVRGEQYF
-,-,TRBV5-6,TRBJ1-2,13,TGTGCCAGCAGCGTGGGAGGCAGCTATGGCTACACCTTC,CASSVGGSYGYTF
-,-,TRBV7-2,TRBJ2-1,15,TGTGCCAGCAGTCCGCCAACAGGGAATTACAATGAGCAGTTCTTC,CASSPPTGNYNEQFF
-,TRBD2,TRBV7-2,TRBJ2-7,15,TGTGCCAGCAGCTCGACTAGCGGGAGTATGTACGAGCAGTACTTC,CASSSTSGSMYEQYF
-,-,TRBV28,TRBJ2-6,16,TGTGCCAGCAGCAGGCTCGCGACCTCTGGGGCCAACGTCCTGACTTTC,CASSRLATSGANVLTF
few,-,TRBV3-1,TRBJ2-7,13,TGTGCCAGCAGCCAACAAATTAAATACGAGCAGTACTTC,CASSQQIKYEQYF
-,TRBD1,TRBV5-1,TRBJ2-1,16,TGCGCCAGCTTCGTGGGGGACAGGGGGCTGTACAATGAGCAGTTCTTC,CASFVGDRGLYNEQFF
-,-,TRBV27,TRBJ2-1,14,TGTGCCAGCATAGGAACGGCCCCGGGGAATGAGCAGTTCTTC,CASIGTAPGNEQFF
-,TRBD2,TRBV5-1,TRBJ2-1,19,TGCGCCAGCAGCGAGCCCGGGACTAGCGGGTTTAGCTCCTACAATGAGCAGTTCTTC,CASSEPGTSGFSSYNEQFF
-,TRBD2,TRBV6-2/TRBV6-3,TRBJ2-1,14,TGTGCCAGCATAGCGGGAGTGACCTACAATGAGCAGTTCTTC,CASIAGVTYNEQFF
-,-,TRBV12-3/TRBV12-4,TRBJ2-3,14,TGTGCCAGCAGCCCTGGAGTGGGAGCAGATGCGCAGTATTTT,CASSPGVGADAQYF
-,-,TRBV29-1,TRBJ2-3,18,TGCAGCGTTGAAGCCCCACTCCGGGACGGTACTAGCACAGATACGCAGTATTTT,CSVEAPLRDGTSTDTQYF
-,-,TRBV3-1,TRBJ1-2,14,TGTGCCAGTCGAAAGAGGGGTAATAACTATGGCTACACCTTC,CASRKRGNNYGYTF
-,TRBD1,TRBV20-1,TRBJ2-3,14,TGCAGTGCTGGGCGACAGGGGACCACAGATACGCAGTATTTT,CSAGRQGTTDTQYF
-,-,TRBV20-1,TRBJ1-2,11,TGCAGTGCTCCCGGCCTCAGTAGCTACACCTTC,CSAPGLSSYTF
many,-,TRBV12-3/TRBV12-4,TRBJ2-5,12,TGTGCCAGCAGTTCCCTTCTAGAAACCCAGTACTTC,CASSSLLETQYF
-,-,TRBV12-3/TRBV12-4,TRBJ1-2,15,TGTGCCAGCTGGGACGGAGGTAACCTTTACTATGGCTACACCTTC,CASWDGGNLYYGYTF
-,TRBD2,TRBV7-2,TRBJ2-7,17,TGTGCCAGCAGCCTAGAACTAGCGGGAGTCACCGCCTACGAGCAGTACTTC,CASSLELAGVTAYEQYF
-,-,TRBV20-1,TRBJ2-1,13,TGCAGTGCTAGATTGGACGAAAACAATGAGCAGGTCTTC,CSARLDENNEQVF